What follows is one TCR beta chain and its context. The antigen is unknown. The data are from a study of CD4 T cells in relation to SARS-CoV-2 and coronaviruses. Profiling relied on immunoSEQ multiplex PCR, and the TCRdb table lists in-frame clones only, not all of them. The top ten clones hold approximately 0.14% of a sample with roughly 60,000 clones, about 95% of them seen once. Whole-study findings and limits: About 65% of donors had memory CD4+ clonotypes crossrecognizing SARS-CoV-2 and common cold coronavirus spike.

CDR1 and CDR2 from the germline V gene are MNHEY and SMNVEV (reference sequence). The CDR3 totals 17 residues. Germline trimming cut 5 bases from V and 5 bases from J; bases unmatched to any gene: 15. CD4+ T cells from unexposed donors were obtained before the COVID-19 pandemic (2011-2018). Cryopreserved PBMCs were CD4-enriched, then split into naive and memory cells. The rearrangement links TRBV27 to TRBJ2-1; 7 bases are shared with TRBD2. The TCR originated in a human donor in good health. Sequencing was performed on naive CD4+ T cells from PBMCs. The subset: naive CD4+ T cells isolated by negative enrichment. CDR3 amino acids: CASSHLAAVSSDNEQFF. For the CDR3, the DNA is TGTGCCAGCAGTCATCTAGCGGCCGTGAGTTCAGACAATGAGCAGTTCTTC.